The 11 T cell receptor beta chains presented below share a single source sample, sequenced in a study of T cells after yellow fever vaccination. Each CDR3 protein is one row after TCRdb ran MiXCR on the 5' RACE reads. This table has around 300,000 distinct CDR3 sequences, 10% to 15% appearing once. Sequencing was performed on CD4+ T cells sorted from PBMCs, taken 45 days after the yellow fever booster vaccination. These receptors were taken from a man aged 25-45 years who received the YFV17D yellow fever vaccine.

This clonotype has just a few counts. The rearrangement uses TRBV3-1 and TRBJ1-1; D is unclear. The CDR3 runs to 14 residues. Germline V CDR1 and CDR2: LGHDT, YNNKEL (reference sequence). Deletions cut 1 base from V and 1 base from J, with 7 bases between. For the CDR3, the DNA is TGTGCCAGCAGCCAAGGTCCGCAGAACACTGAAGCTTTCTTT. Its translation is CASSQGPQNTEAFF.

In its sample, this clonotype was seen a few times. This chain links TRBV7-2 with TRBJ2-2; no firm D call. V lost 2 bases, J lost 3 bases, and 10 bases lay in between. This CDR3 has 15 residues. Per the germline V gene, CDR1 is SGHTA and CDR2 is FQGNSA. The CDR3, as DNA: TGTGCCAGCAGCTTAAGTGCTGGAGACACCGGGGAGCTGTTTTTT. Encoded protein: CASSLSAGDTGELFF.

This chain joins TRBV7-2 and TRBJ2-3, with D maybe TRBD2 (5 bases). The CDR3 extends over 16 amino acids. CDR1 and CDR2 from the germline V gene are SGHTA and FQGNSA. The ends were cut back, 0 bases at V and 2 bases at J, with 12 bases in the middle. The CDR3 DNA reads as TGTGCCAGCAGCTTAGCAATAGGGAGCTTCACAGATACGCAGTATTTT. This codes for CASSLAIGSFTDTQYF.

In its sample, this clonotype was seen many times. The chain recombines TRBV20-1 with TRBJ2-3; D perhaps matches TRBD1 (6 bases). From germline, CDR1 is DFQATT and CDR2 SNEGSKA (reference sequence). The CDR3 is 14 amino acids. V was cut by 4 bases and J by 2 bases, with 13 bases left in between. The CDR3 loop reads CSAMEQGPTDTQYF. The CDR3 region has the DNA TGCAGTGCTATGGAACAGGGACCCACAGATACGCAGTATTTT.

V gene TRBV7-9 combines with J gene TRBJ2-7; D may be TRBD1 or TRBD2 (5 bases each). Looked up from germline, CDR1 is SEHNR and CDR2 is FQNEAQ (reference sequence). This CDR3 region has 13 residues. The germline V and J ends were trimmed by 6 bases and 3 bases, with 12 bases remaining between them. The CDR3 sequence: CASSRDHIYEQYF. The DNA of the CDR3 is TGTGCCAGCAGTAGGGACCACATCTACGAGCAGTACTTC. Looking up the rest from reference TRBV7-9 and TRBJ2-7 gives the full variable domain: DTGVSQNPRHKITKRGQNVTFRCDPISEHNRLYWYRQTLGQGPEFLTYFQNEAQLEKSRLLSDRFSAERPKGSFSTLEIQRTEQGDSAMYLCASSRDHIYEQYFGPGTRLTVT.

This clonotype has a handful of counts. The V and J genes are TRBV11-2 and TRBJ2-6; TRBD1 matches at 7 bases. The CDR3 spans 18 residues. CDR1 and CDR2 (germline): SGHAT, FQNNGV. The trim removed 5 bases at V and 0 bases at J, leaving 10 bases unmatched. The CDR3 coding sequence is TGTGCCAGCAGCACCCCGACAGGGTGGATCTCTGGGGCCAACGTCCTGACTTTC. This translates into CASSTPTGWISGANVLTF.

The V call is TRBV7-2, the J call TRBJ2-1; D gene unclear. This CDR3 is built from 15 residues. Trimming pared 3 bases from V and 4 bases from J, leaving 13 bases between. Looked up from germline, CDR1 is SGHTA and CDR2 is FQGNSA. The CDR3 region is CASSFAQRVYNEQFF. The CDR3, as DNA: TGTGCCAGCAGCTTCGCCCAGAGAGTTTACAATGAGCAGTTCTTC.

The CDR3 is CASSFLAPASEQYF. CDR3 bases: TGTGCCAGCAGCTTCCTAGCCCCCGCCTCCGAGCAGTACTTC. The chain joins TRBV7-2 to TRBJ2-7; a weak D match, TRBD2 (5 bases). This CDR3 region has 14 residues. CDR1 SGHTA and CDR2 FQGNSA come from the germline V gene. The germline V and J ends were trimmed by 3 bases and 6 bases, with 15 bases remaining between them.

This clonotype showed up just a few times. CDR3 sequence (DNA): TGTGCCAGCAGTTTTGATAGCAATCAGCCCCAGCATTTT. It translates to CASSFDSNQPQHF. The chain combines TRBV12-3 or TRBV12-4 with TRBJ1-5; D gene uncertain. The CDR3 has 13 amino acids. V dropped 3 bases and J dropped 0 bases, with 3 bases sitting between them.

The genes are TRBV20-1 and TRBJ2-1, with D maybe TRBD2 (5 bases). The CDR3 consists of 10 residues. Germline loops: CDR1 DFQATT, CDR2 SNEGSKA (reference sequence). This CDR3 reads CFVGVGEQFF. In DNA form, the CDR3 reads TGCTTTGTCGGGGTGGGTGAGCAGTTCTTC.

Only a few counts were recorded for this clonotype. This chain uses TRBV5-1 with TRBJ2-7, with D uncertain. There are 16 residues in the CDR3. Trimming took off 4 bases at V and 4 bases at J, with 21 bases between the two ends. Germline values: CDR1 SGHRS, CDR2 YFSETQ. CDR3 bases: TGCGCCAGCAGCCTTGGAAGTAGGGTCCTGACGTACGAGCAGTACTTC. As protein: CASSLGSRVLTYEQYF.